The sequence of this TCR beta chain was determined in a study of T-cell reconstitution after alpha-beta-depleted transplantation in children. Overall study findings and caveats: At one year after transplant, newly produced T cells mostly accounted for T-cell counts and diversity. TCRbeta diversity was high at day 60 in some patients (a result of surviving recipient T cells and thymic progenitors). There were reportedly several hundred expanded graft clones from which alpha-beta T cells came about two months after transplant.

This clonotype has a count of ten or more. Antigen specificity is unknown. The ends were cut back, 1 base at V and 4 bases at J, with 17 bases in the middle. This CDR3 contains 17 residues. Germline loops: CDR1 SEHNR, CDR2 FQNEAQ (reference sequence). Preparation of the TCRbeta library used unique molecular identifiers. TCRdb itself ran the PCR reads through MiXCR, one entry per CDR3 protein. The sample has some 180,000 distinct CDR3 sequences; 6.6% are singletons. This chain connects TRBV7-9 to TRBJ1-5; weak D call: TRBD1 (6 bases). The material sequenced was PBMCs, taken before TCRalphabeta/CD19-depleted stem cell transplant. The origin of this receptor is a boy between 2 and 15 years old with acute lymphoblastic leukemia, due to receive a stem cell transplant. The CDR3 sequence: CASSLGSWYQGNQPQHF. The CDR3 coding sequence is TGTGCCAGCAGCTTAGGGAGTTGGTATCAGGGGAATCAGCCCCAGCATTTT.